The table lists the clone carrying this TCR beta chain with many counts. The sample comes from a study of naive and memory T cell subsets. V dropped 4 bases and J dropped 7; count of bases not matched to a gene: 13. The CDR3 extends over 16 amino acids. The germline V gene has CDR1 MNHNS and CDR2 SASEGT. The beta constant-region primer was an equimolar mix of two oligonucleotides covering TRBC1 and TRBC2. The ligated cDNA underwent four PCR rounds using SP2 and nested alpha and beta constant-region primers. TCRdb fed the UMI-ligation and nested PCR reads into MiXCR, producing one record per CDR3 protein. The sample gives tens of thousands of distinct CDR3 sequences, approximately 8.8% of which show up once; around a fifth is in the top ten.

This chain links TRBV6-1 with TRBJ1-2; 9 positions match TRBD1. Input material: central memory CD8+ T cells from blood. This sequence was found in a human donor in good health. The CDR3: CASSADEGTGKSGYTF. DNA of the CDR3: TGTGCCAGCAGTGCGGACGAGGGGACAGGGAAGAGTGGCTACACCTTC.